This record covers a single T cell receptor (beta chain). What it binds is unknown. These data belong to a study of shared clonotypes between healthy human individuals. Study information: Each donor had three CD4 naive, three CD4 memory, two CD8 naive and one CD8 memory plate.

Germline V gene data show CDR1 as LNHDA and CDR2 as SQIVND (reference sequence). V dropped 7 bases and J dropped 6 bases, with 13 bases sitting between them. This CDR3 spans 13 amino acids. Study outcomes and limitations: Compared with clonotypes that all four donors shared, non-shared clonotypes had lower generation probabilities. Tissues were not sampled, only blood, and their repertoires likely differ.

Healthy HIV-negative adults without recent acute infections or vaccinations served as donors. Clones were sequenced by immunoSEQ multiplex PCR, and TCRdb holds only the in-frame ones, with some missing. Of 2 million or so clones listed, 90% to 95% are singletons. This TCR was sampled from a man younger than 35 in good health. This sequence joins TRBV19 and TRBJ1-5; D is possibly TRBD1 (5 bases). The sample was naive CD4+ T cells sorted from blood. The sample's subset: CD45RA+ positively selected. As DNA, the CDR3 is TGTGCCAGTAAATCCCAGGGAACTCAGCCCCAGCATTTT. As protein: CASKSQGTQPQHF. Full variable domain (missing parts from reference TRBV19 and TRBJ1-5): DGGITQSPKYLFRKEGQNVTLSCEQNLNHDAMYWYRQDPGQGLRLIYYSQIVNDFQKGDIAEGYSVSREKKESFPLTVTSAQKNPTAFYLCASKSQGTQPQHFGDGTRLSIL.